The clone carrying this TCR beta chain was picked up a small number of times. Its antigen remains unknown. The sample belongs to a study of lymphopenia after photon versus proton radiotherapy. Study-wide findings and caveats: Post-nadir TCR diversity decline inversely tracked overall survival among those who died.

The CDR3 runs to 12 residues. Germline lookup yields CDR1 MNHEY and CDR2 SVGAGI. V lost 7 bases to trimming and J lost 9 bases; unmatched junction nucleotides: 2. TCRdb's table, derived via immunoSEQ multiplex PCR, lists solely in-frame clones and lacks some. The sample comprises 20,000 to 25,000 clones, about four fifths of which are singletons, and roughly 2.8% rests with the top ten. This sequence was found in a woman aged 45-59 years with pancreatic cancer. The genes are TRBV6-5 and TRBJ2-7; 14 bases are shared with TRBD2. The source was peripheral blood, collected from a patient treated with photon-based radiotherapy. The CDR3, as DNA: TGTGCCAGCACCGGGACTAGCGGGAGGCAGTACTTC. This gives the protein CASTGTSGRQYF.